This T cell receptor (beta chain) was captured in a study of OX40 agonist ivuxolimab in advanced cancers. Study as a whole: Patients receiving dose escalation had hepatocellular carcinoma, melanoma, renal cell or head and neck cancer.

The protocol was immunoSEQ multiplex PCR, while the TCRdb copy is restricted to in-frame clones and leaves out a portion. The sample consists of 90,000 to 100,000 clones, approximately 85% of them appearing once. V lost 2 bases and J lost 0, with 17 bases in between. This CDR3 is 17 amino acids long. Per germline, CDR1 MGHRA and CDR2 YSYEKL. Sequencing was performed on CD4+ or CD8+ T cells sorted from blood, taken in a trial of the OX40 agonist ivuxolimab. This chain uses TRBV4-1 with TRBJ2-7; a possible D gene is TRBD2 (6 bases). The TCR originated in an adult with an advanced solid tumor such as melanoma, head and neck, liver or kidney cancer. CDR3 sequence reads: CASSQNRPQGGSYEQYF. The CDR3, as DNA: TGCGCCAGCAGCCAAAACCGTCCTCAGGGAGGCTCCTACGAGCAGTACTTC.